The 15 T cell receptor beta chains presented below share a single source sample, sequenced in a study of cytomegalovirus exposure and HLA in healthy donors. The PCR made use of 60 Vbeta and 13 Jbeta primers. Sequenced by immunoSEQ multiplex PCR; TCRdb stores in-frame clones only, minus some. The data contain tens of thousands of clones, roughly two thirds of them seen just once; the ten biggest clones take up approximately 3%. Material: PBMCs. The receptors stem from a woman between 50 and 59 years old in good health and CMV-seronegative.

There are a few counts of this clone. This chain joins TRBV5-1 and TRBJ2-5; weak D call: TRBD1 (6 bases). Trimming removed 4 bases at V and 5 bases at J, with 15 bases between. The CDR3 runs to 14 residues. The germline CDR1 and CDR2 sequences are SGHRS and YFSETQ. For the CDR3, the DNA is TGCGCCAGCAGCCTCTTCCAGGGGAAGGAGACCCAGTACTTC. Amino acids: CASSLFQGKETQYF.

This CDR3 reads CASSLRLGQYF. The DNA of the CDR3 is TGCGCCAGCAGTCTCCGTCTAGGGCAGTACTTC. This chain links TRBV23-1 with TRBJ2-7; no clear D gene. TRBV23-1 is noted as an ORF with a role that remains uncertain. Trimming shortened V by 4 bases and J by 9 bases, and 10 bases separated the two germline ends. The CDR3 extends over 11 amino acids.

The CDR3 protein is CASRLRYREAFF. The CDR3 DNA sequence: TGTGCCAGCAGGTTAAGGTACAGGGAAGCTTTCTTT. The chain employs TRBV5-6 and TRBJ1-1; D may be TRBD1 (5 bases). CDR1 SGHDT and CDR2 YYEEEE come from the germline V gene. The CDR3 spans 12 residues. Trimming stripped 5 bases from V and 8 bases from J, with 13 bases between. The full variable domain, its missing parts supplied by reference TRBV5-6 and TRBJ1-1, is DAGVTQSPTHLIKTRGQQVTLRCSPKSGHDTVSWYQQALGQGPQFIFQYYEEEERQRGNFPDRFSGHQFPNYSSELNVNALLLGDSALYLCASRLRYREAFFGQGTRLTVV.

This clone came up a few times. The V gene is TRBV30, the J gene TRBJ2-2, with D possibly TRBD2 on 6 matching bases. The CDR3 spans 14 residues. V was trimmed by 2 bases and J by 4 bases, leaving 11 bases between them. The germline gives CDR1 GTSNPN, CDR2 SVGIG (reference sequence). CDR3 residues: CAWSTGLGTGELFF. For the CDR3, the DNA is TGTGCCTGGAGTACGGGACTTGGCACCGGGGAGCTGTTTTTT.

J is TRBJ2-3 and V is TRBV9, with D possibly being TRBD2 (6 bases). Germline values: CDR1 SGDLS, CDR2 YYNGEE. The CDR3 spans 14 residues. Trimming stripped 3 bases from V and 6 bases from J, with 14 bases between. The CDR3: CASSAGAVVDTQYF. The CDR3 DNA reads as TGTGCCAGCAGCGCGGGAGCGGTTGTGGATACGCAGTATTTT.

The chain uses TRBV7-2 and TRBJ1-2; D is unresolved. Trimming left V 4 bases short and J 4 bases short, with 13 bases between. Germline CDR1 is SGHTA and CDR2 is FQGNSA. The CDR3 consists of 14 residues. Written as DNA, the CDR3 is TGTGCCAGCAGCTCTACCCTTCGGGGCTATGGCTACACCTTC. This sequence encodes CASSSTLRGYGYTF.

The rearrangement uses TRBV6-4 and TRBJ1-1; D is uncertain. The length of the CDR3 is 12 residues. Germline CDR1 MRHNA, CDR2 SNTAGT. V lost 3 bases and J lost 8, with 10 bases in between. The CDR3, as DNA: TGTGCCAGCAGTGAAGAACGGAGAGAAGCTTTCTTT. It yields the protein CASSEERREAFF.

This clone was observed a handful of times. The V gene is TRBV19, the J gene TRBJ2-3; 10 nucleotides align to TRBD2. The germline V gene encodes CDR1 LNHDA and CDR2 SQIVND (reference sequence). The CDR3 runs 18 residues. Unmatched junction bases numbered 13, after V lost 3 bases and J lost 4 bases. The DNA of the CDR3 is TGTGCCAGTAGTATCGGGGCGGCTAGCGGGAGTGCGGCAGATACGCAGTATTTT. Its translation is CASSIGAASGSAADTQYF.

In its sample, this clone was seen a few times. V and J are TRBV2 and TRBJ1-5, with D hard to call. V shed 4 bases and J shed 4 bases, with 14 bases lying between them. There are 15 residues in the CDR3. Germline V gene data show CDR1 as SNHLY and CDR2 as FYNNEI. CDR3 residues: CASSVEGSGNQPQHF. The CDR3, as DNA: TGTGCCAGCAGTGTAGAGGGTTCGGGGAATCAGCCCCAGCATTTT. Looking up the rest from reference TRBV2 and TRBJ1-5 gives the full variable domain: EPEVTQTPSHQVTQMGQEVILRCVPISNHLYFYWYRQILGQKVEFLVSFYNNEISEKSEIFDDQFSVERPDGSNFTLKIRSTKLEDSAMYFCASSVEGSGNQPQHFGDGTRLSIL.

V is TRBV19 and J is TRBJ2-1; 11 bases are a match to TRBD2. The CDR3 runs 15 residues. Germline V CDR1 and CDR2: LNHDA, SQIVND (reference sequence). With 6 bases clipped from V and 5 bases from J, the junction kept 6 bases outside the gene matches. The CDR3 spells CASSLAGGYHNEQFF. The CDR3 nucleotides are TGTGCCAGTAGCTTAGCGGGAGGGTATCACAATGAGCAGTTCTTC. The full variable domain, its missing parts supplied by reference TRBV19 and TRBJ2-1, is DGGITQSPKYLFRKEGQNVTLSCEQNLNHDAMYWYRQDPGQGLRLIYYSQIVNDFQKGDIAEGYSVSREKKESFPLTVTSAQKNPTAFYLCASSLAGGYHNEQFFGPGTRLTVL.

The rearrangement uses TRBV7-9 and TRBJ1-3; D unclear. Trimming pared 3 bases from V and 0 bases from J, leaving 9 bases between. The CDR3 contains 15 residues. CDR1 is SEHNR and CDR2 is FQNEAQ in the germline V gene (reference sequence). CDR3 in amino acids: CASSFHQDSGNTIYF. For the CDR3, the DNA is TGTGCCAGCAGCTTTCATCAGGACTCTGGAAACACCATATATTTT.

The V gene is TRBV13, the J gene TRBJ2-3; 10 bases map to TRBD1. The CDR3 has 14 residues. V trimming: 5 bases; J trimming: 4 bases; junction bases outside the gene matches: 3. Germline V CDR1 and CDR2: PRHDT, FYEKMQ (reference sequence). CDR3 DNA: TGTGCCAGCAGCCTTGGACAGGGGGCAGATACGCAGTATTTT. Translated: CASSLGQGADTQYF.

V usage is TRBV30 and J usage is TRBJ1-4; tentative D call: TRBD1 (6 bases). Trimming cost V 1 base and J 6 bases, with 9 bases left between them. Germline V lookup: CDR1 GTSNPN, CDR2 SVGIG (reference sequence). The CDR3 has 13 residues. DNA of the CDR3: TGTGCCTGGAGTGGGGGGCTGCATGAAAAACTGTTTTTT. Translation gives CAWSGGLHEKLFF.

This chain joins TRBV7-3 and TRBJ2-1; tentative D call: TRBD2 (5 bases). Germline CDR1 SGHTA, CDR2 FQGTGA. CDR3 size: 13 residues. Trimming removed 3 bases from V and 4 bases from J, with 7 bases in between. The CDR3 DNA sequence: TGTGCCAGCAGCTTGGACTTGTACAATGAGCAGTTCTTC. It codes for CASSLDLYNEQFF.

The rearrangement uses TRBV9 and TRBJ2-5, with 8 nucleotides matching TRBD2. The CDR3 has 15 amino acids. The germline gives CDR1 SGDLS, CDR2 YYNGEE. Trimming at V came to 0 bases and at J to 4 bases, leaving 5 bases not matched to a gene. The CDR3 nucleotides are TGTGCCAGCAGCGTAGCGGGAGGGAGCGGAGAGACCCAGTACTTC. This gives the protein CASSVAGGSGETQYF.